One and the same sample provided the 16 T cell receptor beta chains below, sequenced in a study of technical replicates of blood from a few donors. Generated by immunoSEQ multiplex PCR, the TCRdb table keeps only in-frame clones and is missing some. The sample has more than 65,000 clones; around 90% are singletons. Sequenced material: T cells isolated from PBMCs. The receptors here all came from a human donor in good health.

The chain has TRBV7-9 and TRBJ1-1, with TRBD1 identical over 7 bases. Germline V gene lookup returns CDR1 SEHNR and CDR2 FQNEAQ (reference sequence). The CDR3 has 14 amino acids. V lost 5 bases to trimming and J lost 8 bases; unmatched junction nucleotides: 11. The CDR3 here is CASSHRTGAREAFF. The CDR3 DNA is TGTGCCAGCAGCCATCGTACAGGGGCTAGGGAAGCTTTCTTT.

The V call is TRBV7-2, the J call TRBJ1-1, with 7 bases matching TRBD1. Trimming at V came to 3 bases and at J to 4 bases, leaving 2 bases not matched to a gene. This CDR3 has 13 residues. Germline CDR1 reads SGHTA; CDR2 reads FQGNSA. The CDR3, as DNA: TGTGCCAGCAGCTTGACAGGGTTCACTGAAGCTTTCTTT. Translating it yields CASSLTGFTEAFF.

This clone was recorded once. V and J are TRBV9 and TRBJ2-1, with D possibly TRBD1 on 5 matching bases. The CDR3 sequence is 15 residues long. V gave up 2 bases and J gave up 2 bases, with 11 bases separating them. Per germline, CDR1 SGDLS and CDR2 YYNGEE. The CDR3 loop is CASSVAGATYNEQFF. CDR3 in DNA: TGTGCCAGCAGCGTCGCTGGGGCCACCTACAATGAGCAGTTCTTC. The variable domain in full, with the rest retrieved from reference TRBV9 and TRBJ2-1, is DSGVTQTPKHLITATGQRVTLRCSPRSGDLSVYWYQQSLDQGLQFLIQYYNGEERAKGNILERFSAQQFPDLHSELNLSSLELGDSALYFCASSVAGATYNEQFFGPGTRLTVL.

CDR3 in DNA: TGTGCCAGCAGCTTAACAGGGGGTAGAAGCGAGATAAGCACAGATACGCAGTATTTT. It translates to CASSLTGGRSEISTDTQYF. The chain carries TRBV7-3 and TRBJ2-3; TRBD1 might be the D (6 bases). The CDR3 length is 19 residues. The V gene lost 0 bases and the J gene lost 0 bases, with 19 bases spanning the gap. Germline CDR1 SGHTA, CDR2 FQGTGA.

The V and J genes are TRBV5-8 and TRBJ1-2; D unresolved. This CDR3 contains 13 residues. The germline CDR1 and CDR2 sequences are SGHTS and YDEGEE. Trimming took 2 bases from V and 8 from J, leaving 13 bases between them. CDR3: CASSLVEGNGYTF. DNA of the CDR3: TGTGCCAGCAGCTTAGTTGAGGGAAACGGCTACACCTTC.

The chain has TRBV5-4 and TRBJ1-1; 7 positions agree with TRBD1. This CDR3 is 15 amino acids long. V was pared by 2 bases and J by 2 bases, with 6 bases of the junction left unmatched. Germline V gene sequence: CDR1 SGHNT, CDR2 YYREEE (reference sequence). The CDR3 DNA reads TGTGCCAGCAGCTTACCCGGGACAGCCAACACTGAAGCTTTCTTT. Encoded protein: CASSLPGTANTEAFF.

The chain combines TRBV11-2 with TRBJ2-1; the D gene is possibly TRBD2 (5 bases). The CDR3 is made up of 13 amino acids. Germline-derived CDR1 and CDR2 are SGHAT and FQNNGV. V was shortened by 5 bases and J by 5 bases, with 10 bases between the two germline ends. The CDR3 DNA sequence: TGTGCCAGCAGCAAACTAGAGGACAATGAGCAGTTCTTC. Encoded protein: CASSKLEDNEQFF.

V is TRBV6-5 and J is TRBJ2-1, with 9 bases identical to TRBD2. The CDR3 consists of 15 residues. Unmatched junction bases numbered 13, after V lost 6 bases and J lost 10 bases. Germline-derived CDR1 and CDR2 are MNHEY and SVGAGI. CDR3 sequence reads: CASSGPRAGGTEQFF. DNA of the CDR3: TGTGCCAGCAGCGGACCGAGGGCGGGAGGGACCGAGCAGTTCTTC.

The CDR3 spells CASSPGTGNYEQYF. In DNA, the CDR3 is TGTGCCAGCTCACCAGGGACAGGAAACTACGAGCAGTACTTC. J is TRBJ2-7 and V is TRBV18, with 8 bases fitting TRBD1. This CDR3 has 14 residues. Per germline, CDR1 KGHSH and CDR2 LQKENI. The V gene end was trimmed by 2 bases and the J gene end by 3 bases; junction bases not matched to a gene: 3.

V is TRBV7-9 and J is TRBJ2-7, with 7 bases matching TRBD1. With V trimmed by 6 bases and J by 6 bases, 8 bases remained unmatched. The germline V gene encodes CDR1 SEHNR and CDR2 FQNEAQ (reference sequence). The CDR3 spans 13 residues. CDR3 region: CASSLTGVREQYF. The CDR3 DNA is TGTGCCAGCAGTCTTACAGGGGTACGCGAGCAGTACTTC.

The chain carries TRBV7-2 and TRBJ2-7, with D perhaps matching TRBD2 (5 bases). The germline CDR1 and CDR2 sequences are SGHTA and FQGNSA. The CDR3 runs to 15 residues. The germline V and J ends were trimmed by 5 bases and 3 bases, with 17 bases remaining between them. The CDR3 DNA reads TGTGCCAGCAGCCTCCGGGAAGCGGTTTACTACGAGCAGTACTTC. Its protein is CASSLREAVYYEQYF.

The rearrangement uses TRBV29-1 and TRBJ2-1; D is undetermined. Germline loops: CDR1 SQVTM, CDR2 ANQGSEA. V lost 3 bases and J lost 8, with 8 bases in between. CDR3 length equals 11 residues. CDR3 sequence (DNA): TGCAGCGTTGAGTCAGGTGATGAGCAGTTCTTC. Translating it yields CSVESGDEQFF.

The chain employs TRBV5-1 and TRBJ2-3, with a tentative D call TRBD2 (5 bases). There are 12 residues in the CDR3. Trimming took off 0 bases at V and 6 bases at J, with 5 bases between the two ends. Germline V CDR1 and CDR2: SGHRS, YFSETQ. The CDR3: CASSLGGDTQYF. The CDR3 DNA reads TGCGCCAGCAGCTTGGGAGGGGATACGCAGTATTTT.

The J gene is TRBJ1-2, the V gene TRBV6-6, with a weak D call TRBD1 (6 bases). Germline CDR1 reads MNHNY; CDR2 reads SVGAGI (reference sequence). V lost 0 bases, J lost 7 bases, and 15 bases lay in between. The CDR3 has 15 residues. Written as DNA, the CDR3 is TGTGCCAGCAGTTACTCACCAGGGGCTAAGAGTGGCTACACCTTC. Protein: CASSYSPGAKSGYTF.

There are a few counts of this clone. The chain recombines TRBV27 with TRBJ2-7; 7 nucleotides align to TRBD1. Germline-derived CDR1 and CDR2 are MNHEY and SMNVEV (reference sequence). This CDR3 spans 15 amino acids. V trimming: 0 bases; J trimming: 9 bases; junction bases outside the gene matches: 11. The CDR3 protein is CASSLSGSGQLGQYF. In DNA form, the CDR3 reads TGTGCCAGCAGTTTATCGGGGTCGGGACAGTTGGGGCAGTACTTC.

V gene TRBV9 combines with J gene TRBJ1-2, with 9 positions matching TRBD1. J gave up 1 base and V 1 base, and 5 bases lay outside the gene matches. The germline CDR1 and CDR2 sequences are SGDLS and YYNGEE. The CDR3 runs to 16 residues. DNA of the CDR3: TGTGCCAGCAGCGTACCACAGGGGGCCGTTAACTATGGCTACACCTTC. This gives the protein CASSVPQGAVNYGYTF. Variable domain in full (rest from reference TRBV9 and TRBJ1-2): DSGVTQTPKHLITATGQRVTLRCSPRSGDLSVYWYQQSLDQGLQFLIQYYNGEERAKGNILERFSAQQFPDLHSELNLSSLELGDSALYFCASSVPQGAVNYGYTFGSGTRLTVV.